This entry features one T cell receptor (beta chain) sequence. What it recognizes is unknown. The CDR3 loop spans 15 amino acids. V gave up 0 bases and J gave up 0 bases, with 8 bases separating them. Germline V CDR1 and CDR2: SGHTA, FQGTGA. Averaging roughly 120 mL, one heparinised blood draw was given by each donor. This specimen belongs to a study of beta chain features in type 1 diabetes. Findings of the study overall: The VDJ junctions of type 1 diabetes patients carried fewer insertions and more deletions.

TCRB transcripts that were expressed got sequenced, as all of the isolated RNA had been reverse transcribed. Profiling relied on immunoSEQ multiplex PCR, and the TCRdb table lists in-frame clones only, not all of them. The table includes approximately 170,000 clones, approximately 8.4% detected once. The chain recombines TRBV7-3 with TRBJ1-1; TRBD1 might be the D (5 bases). The sequence was collected from a woman aged 18-29 years in good health. Sequencing was performed on central memory CD4+ T cells from blood. DNA for the CDR3: TGTGCCAGCAGCTTAACCAGGGATATGAACACTGAAGCTTTCTTT. This translates into CASSLTRDMNTEAFF.